The 18 T cell receptor beta chains below come from one sample, sequenced in a study of blood T cell repertoires in COVID-19. The data were produced by immunoSEQ multiplex PCR, yet TCRdb's version contains in-frame clones alone and is incomplete. The profile covers 150,000 to 200,000 clones, with around four fifths appearing a single time and around 2.7% taken by the ten largest. The sequenced sample was peripheral blood. Every receptor here comes from a man between 65 and 80 years old with acute or convalescent COVID-19.

The chain uses TRBV6-1 and TRBJ1-1; tentative D call: TRBD1 (6 bases). Germline loops: CDR1 MNHNS, CDR2 SASEGT. Trimming left V 2 bases short and J 7 bases short, with 11 bases between. The CDR3 covers 13 residues. The CDR3 nucleotides read TGTGCCAGCAGTGAACAGGGGCGTAATGAAGCTTTCTTT. Translated, it gives CASSEQGRNEAFF.

The chain employs TRBV11-3 and TRBJ1-1; D ambiguous. The germline CDR1 and CDR2 sequences are SGHNT and YENEEA. V lost 3 bases, J lost 0 bases, and 2 bases lay in between. This CDR3 region has 12 residues. The CDR3 sequence is CASSFMNTEAFF. CDR3 bases: TGTGCCAGCAGCTTTATGAACACTGAAGCTTTCTTT.

The rearrangement links TRBV6-5 to TRBJ2-1; D unclear. This CDR3 spans 14 amino acids. Trimming left V 2 bases short and J 6 bases short, with 11 bases between. The germline CDR1 and CDR2 sequences are MNHEY and SVGAGI. The CDR3 sequence: CASSYPARTNEQFF. DNA of the CDR3: TGTGCCAGCAGTTACCCCGCTAGAACCAATGAGCAGTTCTTC.

This chain joins TRBV18 and TRBJ2-3; TRBD1 matches at 8 bases. The germline V gene has CDR1 KGHSH and CDR2 LQKENI. The CDR3 runs 17 residues. V gave up 1 base and J gave up 3 bases; unmatched junction bases: 9. This CDR3 reads CASSPRSSGGLTDTQYF. DNA for the CDR3: TGTGCCAGCTCACCACGGTCGTCAGGGGGCTTGACAGATACGCAGTATTTT.

This sequence joins TRBV9 and TRBJ1-2, with D possibly matching TRBD1 (6 bases). CDR1 is SGDLS, CDR2 YYNGEE, per germline. This CDR3 is built from 15 residues. V was shortened by 0 bases and J by 2 bases, with 11 bases between the two germline ends. CDR3 coding DNA: TGTGCCAGCAGCGTAGCCGGGCAGGGGAACTATGGCTACACCTTC. This gives the protein CASSVAGQGNYGYTF.

The chain is built from TRBV6-1 and TRBJ2-7; no clear D. V was trimmed by 0 bases and J by 6 bases, leaving 9 bases between them. Germline V CDR1 and CDR2: MNHNS, SASEGT. The CDR3 is made up of 13 amino acids. This chain's CDR3 is CASSEASIPEQYF. The DNA for the CDR3 is TGTGCCAGCAGTGAAGCGTCTATCCCCGAGCAGTACTTC.

The chain uses TRBV30 and TRBJ1-5, with D perhaps matching TRBD1 (5 bases). Germline values: CDR1 GTSNPN, CDR2 SVGIG (reference sequence). The V gene lost 3 bases and the J gene lost 2 bases, with 11 bases spanning the gap. This CDR3 is built from 14 residues. The CDR3 nucleotides are TGTGCCTGGAGCCGGGACTCCCGCAATCAGCCCCAGCATTTT. The encoded protein is CAWSRDSRNQPQHF.

The chain uses TRBV19 and TRBJ1-6; D remains ambiguous. The CDR3 contains 15 residues. Germline V gene sequence: CDR1 LNHDA, CDR2 SQIVND (reference sequence). Trimming pared 3 bases from V and 2 bases from J, leaving 8 bases between. The CDR3 nucleotides are TGTGCCAGTAGTATTAGCCAGACCTATAATTCACCCCTCCACTTT. Protein sequence: CASSISQTYNSPLHF.

The chain joins TRBV7-9 to TRBJ1-2; D remains ambiguous. From germline, CDR1 is SEHNR and CDR2 FQNEAQ (reference sequence). V lost 2 bases and J lost 3, with 7 bases in between. The CDR3 has 13 amino acids. This CDR3 reads CASSLSEHYGYTF. For the CDR3, the DNA is TGTGCCAGCAGCTTATCCGAGCACTATGGCTACACCTTC.

The CDR3 sequence: CASSLQGLTGELFF. The CDR3 region has the DNA TGTGCCAGCAGCTTACAGGGTCTAACCGGGGAGCTGTTTTTT. This chain uses TRBV7-3 with TRBJ2-2, with a tentative D call TRBD1 (5 bases). CDR1 is SGHTA and CDR2 is FQGTGA in the germline V gene. Trimming shortened V by 2 bases and J by 5 bases, and 9 bases separated the two germline ends. This CDR3 region has 14 residues.

V and J are TRBV5-1 and TRBJ1-1; no clear D gene. This CDR3 has 13 residues. V was cut by 3 bases and J by 5 bases, with 11 bases left in between. Germline V gene sequence: CDR1 SGHRS, CDR2 YFSETQ. CDR3 sequence: CASSSLTGTEAFF. The DNA of the CDR3 is TGCGCCAGCAGCTCACTGACGGGGACTGAAGCTTTCTTT.

This rearrangement joins TRBV11-2 to TRBJ1-2, with D tentatively TRBD1 (5 bases). Between the trimmed V and J ends, which lost 3 bases and 0 bases, there was a span of 8 bases. This CDR3 region has 14 residues. The germline CDR1 and CDR2 sequences are SGHAT and FQNNGV. The CDR3: CASSLTDANYGYTF. CDR3 bases: TGTGCCAGCAGCTTGACAGATGCTAACTATGGCTACACCTTC.

The chain is built from TRBV18 and TRBJ1-4; D is uncertain. The CDR3 spans 13 residues. The V end lost 5 bases, the J end lost 8 bases, and 12 bases lay between the germline ends. CDR1 is KGHSH and CDR2 is LQKENI in the germline V gene. CDR3: CASSTTTAEKLFF. Here the CDR3 DNA reads TGTGCCAGCTCAACGACTACCGCGGAAAAACTGTTTTTT.

The chain joins TRBV7-3 to TRBJ2-1; possible D gene TRBD2, 5 bases. The CDR3 has 15 amino acids. V lost 0 bases and J lost 2, with 8 bases in between. In germline, CDR1 is SGHTA, CDR2 FQGTGA. The CDR3 is CASSLTGVTYNEQFF. The CDR3 region has the DNA TGTGCCAGCAGCTTAACGGGAGTCACCTACAATGAGCAGTTCTTC.

The chain combines TRBV5-1 with TRBJ1-2; tentatively, D is TRBD1 (6 bases). The germline CDR1 and CDR2 sequences are SGHRS and YFSETQ. The CDR3 has 14 amino acids. V lost 4 bases to trimming and J lost 4 bases, with 14 bases between them. CDR3 nucleotide sequence: TGCGCCAGCAGCCCCCGACAGGAGCTCTATGGCTACACCTTC. Amino acid sequence: CASSPRQELYGYTF.

The V gene is TRBV4-2, the J gene TRBJ2-1; a weak D match, TRBD1 (6 bases). Germline CDR1 is LGHNA and CDR2 is YNFKEQ. The CDR3 loop spans 17 amino acids. The ends were cut back, 3 bases at V and 3 bases at J, with 18 bases in the middle. Written as DNA, the CDR3 is TGTGCCAGCAGCCAGGAACAGGGTCCGAAGAACTACAATGAGCAGTTCTTC. Protein product: CASSQEQGPKNYNEQFF.

This chain connects TRBV6-5 to TRBJ2-5; D is ambiguous. With 4 bases removed from V and 1 base from J, the gap between germline ends came to 16 bases. Germline CDR1 MNHEY, CDR2 SVGAGI. CDR3 length: 16 amino acids. The CDR3 DNA sequence: TGTGCCAGCAGTTTATCGGGTCGGCAGATCCAAGAGACCCAGTACTTC. Its translation: CASSLSGRQIQETQYF.

CDR3 nucleotide sequence: TGTGCCAGCTCACCAACGGACAGTCCCACTGAAGCTTTCTTT. As protein: CASSPTDSPTEAFF. The chain has TRBV18 and TRBJ1-1, with D possibly matching TRBD1 (6 bases). Between the trimmed V and J ends, which lost 2 bases and 4 bases, there was a span of 11 bases. From germline, CDR1 is KGHSH and CDR2 LQKENI. CDR3 length: 14 amino acids.